Listed here is a single T cell receptor (beta chain). The antigen is unknown. This sample was taken from a study of blood T cells in healthy people across ages. Study-level findings and limits: Relative to aged donors, long-lived donors carried more naive CD4+ cells and displayed higher diversity.

With a J-beta primer mix and a sample-barcoded 5' primer, a second PCR ran roughly 6 to 11 cycles. Per-sample output comprised a minimum of 2.5 million paired-end reads containing CDR3. TCRdb analysed the 5' RACE reads with MiXCR anew, one entry per CDR3 protein. The sample records about 1.1 million distinct CDR3 sequences, roughly two fifths being singletons. There were healthy Caucasian individuals from Russia, aged 6 to 90, serving as donors. The receptor comes from a man aged 18-30 years in good health. Sample: blood.

The chain's CDR3 is CASSFWDGELFF. The CDR3 DNA reads as TGTGCCAGCAGCTTTTGGGACGGGGAGCTGTTTTTT. This chain uses TRBV5-6 with TRBJ2-2; D ambiguous. The CDR3 loop spans 12 amino acids. Germline-derived CDR1 and CDR2 are SGHDT and YYEEEE. V was trimmed by 2 bases and J by 7 bases, leaving 6 bases between them.